This T cell receptor (beta chain) is drawn from a study of cytomegalovirus exposure and HLA in healthy donors. Study details: Around 180 million T cells yielded 117 million unique TCR beta sequences in earlier analysis.

Both 60 Vbeta primers and 13 Jbeta primers went into the PCR. Some clones are missing from TCRdb's copy, which holds only in-frame ones; the method was immunoSEQ multiplex PCR. The sample holds some 170,000 clones; approximately 82% are singletons and the top ten take 2% to 2.5%. Study conclusions and caveats: Reported findings show TCR beta sequences accurately forecast HLA-A and HLA-B alleles in most subjects. Prior analysis indicated that the majority of TCR beta V segments exhibited productivity approximately 90% or approximately 30% of the time.

About this clone: The antigen remains undetermined. At one of its ends the junction is not consistent with the germline gene, which may arise from a read error.

Germline V gene data show CDR1 as SEHNR and CDR2 as FQNEAQ (reference sequence). The CDR3 is 14 amino acids. V and J are TRBV7-9 and TRBJ2-2, with D perhaps matching TRBD1 or TRBD2 (7 bases each). This TCR was recovered from a woman aged 25-40 years in good health and CMV-seronegative. What was sequenced was PBMCs. CDR3 sequence: CSSSGTALAGELFF. CDR3 DNA: TGTTCCAGCAGCGGGACAGCGCTCGCCGGGGAGCTGTTTTTT.